This TCR beta chain was observed in a study of shared clonotypes between healthy human individuals. Study-level points and caveats: Sequencing depth was expected to influence donor clonotype sharing.

The deep-level immunoSEQ assay was used. Spread over ten immunoSEQ deep assay plates, unsorted PBMC DNA underwent sequencing. Assay: immunoSEQ multiplex PCR; the TCRdb copy retains only in-frame clones and omits some. The sample includes roughly 480,000 clones, around three quarters of them seen just once. Germline V gives CDR1 MGHRA, CDR2 YSYEKL. Losses at the gene ends were 8 bases for V and 4 bases for J; bases not matched to a gene: 5. The CDR3 is 14 residues long. As for this clone: Its antigen is not identified.

The gene calls are TRBV4-1 and TRBJ2-3, with 11 bases that match TRBD2. This TCR was sampled from a woman between 40 and 55 years old in good health. Some clones in this sample may be carry-over from other donors' samples. Material for sequencing was PBMCs. The CDR3 bases are TGCGCCAGCGGGCTAGCGGGAGGTGCAGATACGCAGTATTTT. This gives the protein CASGLAGGADTQYF.